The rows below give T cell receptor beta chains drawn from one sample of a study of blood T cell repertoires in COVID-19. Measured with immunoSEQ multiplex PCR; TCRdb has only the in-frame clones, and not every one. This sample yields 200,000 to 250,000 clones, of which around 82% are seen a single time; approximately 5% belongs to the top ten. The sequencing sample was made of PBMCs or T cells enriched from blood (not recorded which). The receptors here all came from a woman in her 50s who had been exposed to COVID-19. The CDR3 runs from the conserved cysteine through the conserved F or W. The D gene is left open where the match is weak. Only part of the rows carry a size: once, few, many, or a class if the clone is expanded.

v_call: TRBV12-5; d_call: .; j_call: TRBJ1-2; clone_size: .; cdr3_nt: TGTGCTAGTGGTTTACCCACGGGAGGCTACACCTTC; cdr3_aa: CASGLPTGGYTF
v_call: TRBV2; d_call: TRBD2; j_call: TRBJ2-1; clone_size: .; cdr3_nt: TGTGCCAGCAGTGGACTAGCGGGGGGGTATGGTGAGCAGTTCTTC; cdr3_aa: CASSGLAGGYGEQFF
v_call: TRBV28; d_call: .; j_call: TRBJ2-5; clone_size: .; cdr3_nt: TGTGCCAGCTGTTTATGGCCGGGCCGGGAGGGGGCGGGAGAGACCCAGTACTTC; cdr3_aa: CASCLWPGREGAGETQYF
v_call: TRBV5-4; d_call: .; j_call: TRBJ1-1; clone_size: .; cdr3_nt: TGTGCCAGCAGCAACAACAGACAGTGGGGCACTGAAGCTTTCTTT; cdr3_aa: CASSNNRQWGTEAFF
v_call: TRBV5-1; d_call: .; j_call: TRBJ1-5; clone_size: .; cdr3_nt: TGCGCCAGCAGCTTGGGGGACGGGACTTCCAGCAATCAGCCCCAGCATTTT; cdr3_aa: CASSLGDGTSSNQPQHF
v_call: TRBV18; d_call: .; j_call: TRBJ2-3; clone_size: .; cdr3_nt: TGTGCCAGCTCACCACGGGACATTAGCACAGATACGCAGTATTTT; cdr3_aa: CASSPRDISTDTQYF
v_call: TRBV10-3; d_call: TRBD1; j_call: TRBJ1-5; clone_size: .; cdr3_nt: TGTGCCATCAGAGCCGGGACAGCTTCCAATCAGCCCCAGCATTTT; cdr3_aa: CAIRAGTASNQPQHF
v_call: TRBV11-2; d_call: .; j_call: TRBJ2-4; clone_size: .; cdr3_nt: TGTGCCAGCAGCCCCGTCCTGGGGGAGGACATTCAGTACTTC; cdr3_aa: CASSPVLGEDIQYF
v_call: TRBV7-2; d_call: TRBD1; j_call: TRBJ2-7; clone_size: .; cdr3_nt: TGTGCCAGCAGCCTTGGGACAGAACCCTACGAGCAGTACTTC; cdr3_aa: CASSLGTEPYEQYF
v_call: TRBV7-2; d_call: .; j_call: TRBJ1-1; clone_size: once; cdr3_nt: TGTGCCAGCAGCCCCCTAGTCTCGGCTTTCTTT; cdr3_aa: CASSPLVSAFF
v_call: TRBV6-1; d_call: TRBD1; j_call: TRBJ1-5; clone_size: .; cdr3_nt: TGTGCCAGCAGTGAAAGGGGGACAGGGGGGAATCAGCCCCAGCATTTT; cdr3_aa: CASSERGTGGNQPQHF
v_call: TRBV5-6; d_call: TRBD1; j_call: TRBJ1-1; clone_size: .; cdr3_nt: TGTGCCAGCAGCTTGAGTGGGACAGGAGGATTTTACACTGAAGCTTTCTTT; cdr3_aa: CASSLSGTGGFYTEAFF
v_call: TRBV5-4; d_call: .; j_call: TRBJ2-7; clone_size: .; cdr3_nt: TGTGCCAGCAGCTTGGGGGCCGGGATAATACCCTACGAGCAGTACTTC; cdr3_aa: CASSLGAGIIPYEQYF
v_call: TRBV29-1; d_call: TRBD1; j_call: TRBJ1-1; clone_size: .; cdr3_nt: TGCAGCTCAGGACAGGGTGGAGCGACTGAAGCTTTCTTT; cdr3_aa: CSSGQGGATEAFF
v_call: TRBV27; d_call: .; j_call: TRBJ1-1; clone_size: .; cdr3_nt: TGTGCCAGCAGTAGTTTCAGGGTTAACACTGAAGCTTTCTTT; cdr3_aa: CASSSFRVNTEAFF
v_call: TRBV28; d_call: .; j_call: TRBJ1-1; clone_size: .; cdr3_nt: TGTGCCAGCAGTTTACCGCAGGGGATCGGGGAAGCTTTCTTT; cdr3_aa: CASSLPQGIGEAFF
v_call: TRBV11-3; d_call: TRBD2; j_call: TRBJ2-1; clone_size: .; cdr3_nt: TGTGCCAGCAGCCGGCGGGGGGAGAGCAATGAGCAGTTCTTC; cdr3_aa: CASSRRGESNEQFF
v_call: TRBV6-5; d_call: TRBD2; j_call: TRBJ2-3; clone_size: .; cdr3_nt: TGTGCCAGCAGTTACTCAGCGGGGAAACCCACAGATACGCAGTATTTT; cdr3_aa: CASSYSAGKPTDTQYF
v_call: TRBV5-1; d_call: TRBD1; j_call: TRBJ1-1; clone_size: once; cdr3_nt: TGCGCCAGCAGCTTGCAGGGGGGCACTGAAGCTTTCTTT; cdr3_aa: CASSLQGGTEAFF
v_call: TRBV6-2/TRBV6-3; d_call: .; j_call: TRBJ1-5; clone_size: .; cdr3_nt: TGTGCCAGCAGTTACGACATGGCCCCTAATCAGCCCCAGCATTTT; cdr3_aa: CASSYDMAPNQPQHF
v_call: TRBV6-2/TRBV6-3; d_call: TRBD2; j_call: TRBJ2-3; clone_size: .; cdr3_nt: TGTGCCAGCAGTTCTCCGGGGGGGACAGATACGCAGTATTTT; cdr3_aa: CASSSPGGTDTQYF
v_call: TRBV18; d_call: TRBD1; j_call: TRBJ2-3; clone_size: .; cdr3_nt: TGTGCCAGCTCACCCAAGGGACAGGCCCCAGATACGCAGTATTTT; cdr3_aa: CASSPKGQAPDTQYF
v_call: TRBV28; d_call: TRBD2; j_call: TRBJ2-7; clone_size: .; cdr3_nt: TGTGCCAGCAGTTTGGGAGGGGCAGCATACGAGCAGTACTTC; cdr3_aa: CASSLGGAAYEQYF
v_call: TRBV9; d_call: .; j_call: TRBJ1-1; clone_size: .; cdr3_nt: TGTGCCAGCAGCGCCTCGCCGGGGGAGAGCACTGAAGCTTTCTTT; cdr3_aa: CASSASPGESTEAFF
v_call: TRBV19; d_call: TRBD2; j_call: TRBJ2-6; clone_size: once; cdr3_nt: TGTGCCAGTAGTATAGGACTAGCGGGGGTTATCTCTGGGGCCAACGTCCTGACTTTC; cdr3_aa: CASSIGLAGVISGANVLTF
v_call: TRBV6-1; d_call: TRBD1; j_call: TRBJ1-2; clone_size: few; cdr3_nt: TGTGCCAGCAGTGTACAGGGGGCTCCCTTGAGGAACTATGGCTACACCTTC; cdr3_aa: CASSVQGAPLRNYGYTF
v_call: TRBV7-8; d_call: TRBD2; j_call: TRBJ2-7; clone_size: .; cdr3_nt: TGTGCCAGCAGCTCCGGGACTAGCGGGGGGATTTTCTACGAGCAGTACTTC; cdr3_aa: CASSSGTSGGIFYEQYF
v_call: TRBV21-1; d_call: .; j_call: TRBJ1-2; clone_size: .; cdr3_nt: .; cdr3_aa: CASPYFQVSNYGYTF
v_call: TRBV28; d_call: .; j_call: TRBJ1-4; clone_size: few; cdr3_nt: TGTGCCAGCAGCCTGGGAGGGGCAACTAATGAAAAACTGTTTTTT; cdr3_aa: CASSLGGATNEKLFF
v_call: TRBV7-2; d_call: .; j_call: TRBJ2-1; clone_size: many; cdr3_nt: TGTGCCAGCAGCCCCTGGACATCCTACAATGAGCAGTTCTTC; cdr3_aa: CASSPWTSYNEQFF
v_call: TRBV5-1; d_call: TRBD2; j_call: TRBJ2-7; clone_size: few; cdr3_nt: TGCGCCAGCAGCTTGGTGGGACTAACCACCTACGAGCAGTACTTC; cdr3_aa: CASSLVGLTTYEQYF
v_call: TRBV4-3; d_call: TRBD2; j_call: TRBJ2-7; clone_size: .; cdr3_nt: TGCGCCAGCAGCCAAGGGGGGGGCTACGAGCAGTACTTC; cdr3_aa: CASSQGGGYEQYF
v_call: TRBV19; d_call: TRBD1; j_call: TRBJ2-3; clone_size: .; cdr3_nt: TGTGCCAGTAGTGTTGACAGGGGAGATACGCAGTATTTT; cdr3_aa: CASSVDRGDTQYF